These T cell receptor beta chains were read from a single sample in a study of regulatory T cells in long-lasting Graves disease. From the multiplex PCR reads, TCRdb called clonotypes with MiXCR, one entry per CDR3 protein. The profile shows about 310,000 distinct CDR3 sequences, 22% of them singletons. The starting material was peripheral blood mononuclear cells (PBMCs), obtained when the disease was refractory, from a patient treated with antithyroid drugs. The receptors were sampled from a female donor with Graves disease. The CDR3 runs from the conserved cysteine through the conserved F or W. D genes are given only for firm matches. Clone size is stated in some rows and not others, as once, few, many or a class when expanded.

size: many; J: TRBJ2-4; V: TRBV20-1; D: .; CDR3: CSARVGVRDIQYF; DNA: TGCAGTGCTAGAGTGGGAGTAAGGGACATTCAGTACTTC
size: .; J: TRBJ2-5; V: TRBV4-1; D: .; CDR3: CASSQVGKGRETQYF; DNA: TGCGCCAGCAGCCAAGTCGGGAAGGGCCGAGAGACCCAGTACTTC
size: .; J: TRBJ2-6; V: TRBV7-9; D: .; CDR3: CASSRDGWSGANVLTF; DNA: TGTGCCAGCAGCCGGGACGGCTGGAGTGGGGCCAACGTCCTGACTTTC
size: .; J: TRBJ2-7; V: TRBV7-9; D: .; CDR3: CASSAWGRTEGYEQYF; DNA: TGTGCCAGCAGCGCCTGGGGACGGACAGAGGGATACGAGCAGTACTTC
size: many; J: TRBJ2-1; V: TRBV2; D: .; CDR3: CASRGVGSSYNEQFF; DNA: TGTGCCAGCAGGGGAGTCGGAAGCTCCTACAATGAGCAGTTCTTC
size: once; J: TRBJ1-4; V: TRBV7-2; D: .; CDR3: CASRKANEKLFF; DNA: TGTGCCAGCAGGAAGGCTAATGAAAAACTGTTTTTT
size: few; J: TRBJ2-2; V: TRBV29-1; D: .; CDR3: CSVELSPEGTGELFF; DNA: TGCAGCGTTGAATTATCCCCTGAAGGCACCGGGGAGCTGTTTTTT
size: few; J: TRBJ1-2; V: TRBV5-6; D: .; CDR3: CASRETGLRRGYTF; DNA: TGTGCCAGTAGAGAGACAGGATTGCGTCGTGGCTACACCTTC
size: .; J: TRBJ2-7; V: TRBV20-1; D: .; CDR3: CSARDPPGPAYEQYF; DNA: TGCAGTGCTAGAGATCCTCCCGGACCTGCCTACGAGCAGTACTTC
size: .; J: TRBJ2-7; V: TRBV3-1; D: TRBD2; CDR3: CASSQPGTSVYEQYF; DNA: TGTGCCAGCAGCCAACCCGGGACTAGTGTCTACGAGCAGTACTTC
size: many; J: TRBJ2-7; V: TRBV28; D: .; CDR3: CASSFRGVLYEQYF; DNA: TGTGCCAGCAGTTTCCGGGGAGTCCTCTACGAGCAGTACTTC
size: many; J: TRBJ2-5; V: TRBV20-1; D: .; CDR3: CSATGTTETQYF; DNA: TGCAGTGCAACCGGGACGACGGAGACCCAGTACTTC
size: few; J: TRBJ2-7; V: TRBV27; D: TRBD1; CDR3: CASSLGGTGQYEQYF; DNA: TGTGCCAGCAGTTTAGGAGGGACAGGGCAATACGAGCAGTACTTC
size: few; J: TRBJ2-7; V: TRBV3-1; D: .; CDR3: CAGPRSYEQYF; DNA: TGTGCCGGCCCCCGCTCCTACGAGCAGTACTTC
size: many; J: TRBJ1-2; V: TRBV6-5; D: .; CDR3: CASSSHRADGYTF; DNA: TGTGCCAGCAGTTCCCACAGGGCGGATGGCTACACCTTC
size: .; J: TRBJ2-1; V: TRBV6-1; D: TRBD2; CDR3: CASSILAGDTYNEQFF; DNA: TGTGCCAGCAGTATACTAGCGGGAGACACCTACAATGAGCAGTTCTTC
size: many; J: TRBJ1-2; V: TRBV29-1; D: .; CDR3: CAHRGAWGGNYGYTF; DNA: TGCGCGCACCGGGGGGCTTGGGGCGGCAACTATGGCTACACCTTC
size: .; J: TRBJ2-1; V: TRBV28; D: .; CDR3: CACSLSRGSWPETFYNEQFF; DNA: TGTGCCTGCAGTTTATCCCGCGGTAGCTGGCCCGAGACGTTTTACAATGAGCAGTTCTTC
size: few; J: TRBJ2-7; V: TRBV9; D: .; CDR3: CASSVHDGPGYEQYF; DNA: TGTGCCAGCAGCGTACACGACGGACCCGGGTACGAGCAGTACTTC
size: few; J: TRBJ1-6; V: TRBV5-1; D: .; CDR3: CASSLLLRHSPLHF; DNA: TGCGCCAGCAGCTTGTTACTTAGGCATTCACCCCTCCACTTT
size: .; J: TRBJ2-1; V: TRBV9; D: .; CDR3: CASSYSPNEQFF; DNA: TGTGCCAGCAGCTACTCACCAAATGAGCAGTTCTTC
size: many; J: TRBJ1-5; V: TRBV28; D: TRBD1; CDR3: CASSITGGGQPQHF; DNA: TGTGCCAGCAGTATTACAGGGGGCGGTCAGCCCCAGCATTTT
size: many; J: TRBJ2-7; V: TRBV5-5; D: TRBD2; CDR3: CASSNGLAFSYEQYF; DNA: TGTGCCAGCAGCAACGGACTAGCCTTCTCCTACGAGCAGTACTTC
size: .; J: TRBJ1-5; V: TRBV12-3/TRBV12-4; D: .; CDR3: CASSLRSNQPQHF; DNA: TGTGCCAGCAGTTTAAGGAGCAATCAGCCCCAGCATTTT
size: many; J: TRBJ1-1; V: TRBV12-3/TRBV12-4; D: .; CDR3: CASNMGQNTEAFF; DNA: TGTGCCAGCAACATGGGGCAGAACACTGAAGCTTTCTTT
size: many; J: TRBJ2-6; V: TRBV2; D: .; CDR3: CAKDTDSGANVLTF; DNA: TGTGCCAAAGATACAGACTCTGGGGCCAACGTCCTGACTTTC
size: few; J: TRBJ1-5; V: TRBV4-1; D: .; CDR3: CASSQAGSNQPQHF; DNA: TGCGCCAGCAGCCAAGCGGGAAGCAATCAGCCCCAGCATTTT
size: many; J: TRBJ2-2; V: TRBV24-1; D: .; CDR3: CATSERTYTGELFF; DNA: TGTGCCACCAGTGAGAGGACCTACACCGGGGAGCTGTTTTTT
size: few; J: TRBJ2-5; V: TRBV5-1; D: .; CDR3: CASSSTGSEETQYF; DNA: TGCGCCAGCAGCTCCACAGGTAGCGAAGAGACCCAGTACTTC
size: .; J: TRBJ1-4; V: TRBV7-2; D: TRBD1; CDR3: CASSFQGAPLEKLFF; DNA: TGTGCCAGCAGCTTCCAGGGGGCCCCCTTAGAAAAACTGTTTTTT
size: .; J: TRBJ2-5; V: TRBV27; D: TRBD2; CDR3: CASSLRGRAFETQYF; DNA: TGTGCCAGCAGTTTACGCGGGAGGGCCTTTGAGACCCAGTACTTC
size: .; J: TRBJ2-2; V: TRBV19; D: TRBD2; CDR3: CASSIIGGSPVAGELFF; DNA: TGTGCCAGTAGTATAATCGGCGGGAGTCCGGTGGCCGGGGAGCTGTTTTTT
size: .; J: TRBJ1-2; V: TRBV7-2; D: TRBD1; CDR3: CASSFPGQEMWGYTF; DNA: TGTGCCAGCAGCTTCCCGGGACAGGAGATGTGGGGCTACACCTTC
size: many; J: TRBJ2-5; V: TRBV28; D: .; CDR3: CASSLRSWETQYF; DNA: TGTGCCAGCAGTTTAAGAAGTTGGGAGACCCAGTACTTC
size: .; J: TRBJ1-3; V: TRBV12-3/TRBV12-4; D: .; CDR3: CASSLGADTIYF; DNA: TGTGCCAGCAGCCTCGGAGCGGACACCATATATTTT
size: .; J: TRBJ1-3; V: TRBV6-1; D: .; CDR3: CATSSLGNTIYF; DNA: TGTGCCACCAGCAGCCTAGGAAACACCATATATTTT
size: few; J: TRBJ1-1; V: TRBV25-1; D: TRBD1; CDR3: CASRDNRGRGTEAFF; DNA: TGTGCCAGCAGGGACAACAGGGGGCGTGGGACTGAAGCTTTCTTT
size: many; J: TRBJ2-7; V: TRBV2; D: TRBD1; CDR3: CASSEAPRTGVYEQYF; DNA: TGTGCCAGCAGTGAAGCGCCGAGGACAGGGGTTTACGAGCAGTACTTC
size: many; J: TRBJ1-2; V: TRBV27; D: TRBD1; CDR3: CASSLARTGGPYGYTF; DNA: TGTGCCAGCAGTTTAGCCCGGACAGGTGGGCCGTATGGCTACACCTTC
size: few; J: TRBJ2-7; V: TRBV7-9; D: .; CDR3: CASSSPETNEQYF; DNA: TGTGCCAGCAGCTCACCGGAGACCAACGAGCAGTACTTC
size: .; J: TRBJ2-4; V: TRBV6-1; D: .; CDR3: CASSEGRSRHIQYF; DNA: TGTGCCAGCAGTGAGGGGAGGAGTCGTCACATTCAGTACTTC
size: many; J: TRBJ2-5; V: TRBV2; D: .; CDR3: CASSGPGETQYF; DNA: TGTGCCTCCTCCGGCCCAGGGGAGACCCAGTACTTC
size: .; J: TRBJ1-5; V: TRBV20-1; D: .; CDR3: CSAGRLSNQPQHF; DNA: TGCAGTGCTGGACGGCTTAGCAATCAGCCCCAGCATTTT
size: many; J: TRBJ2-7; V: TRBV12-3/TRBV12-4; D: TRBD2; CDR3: CASSLADGLYEQYF; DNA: TGTGCCAGCAGTCTAGCGGATGGGCTCTACGAGCAGTACTTC
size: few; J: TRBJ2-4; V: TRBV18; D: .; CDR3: CASSPPGGAQYF; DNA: TGTGCCAGCTCACCACCGGGCGGGGCGCAGTACTTC
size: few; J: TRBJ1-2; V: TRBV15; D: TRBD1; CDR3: CATSRAGQGALYGYTF; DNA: TGTGCCACCAGCAGAGCAGGACAGGGGGCCCTCTATGGCTACACCTTC
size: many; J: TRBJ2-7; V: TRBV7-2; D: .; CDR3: CASSLRDTYEQYF; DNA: TGTGCCAGCAGCTTAAGGGACACCTACGAGCAGTACTTC
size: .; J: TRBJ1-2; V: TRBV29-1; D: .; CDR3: CSVEEGASYTF; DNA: TGCAGCGTTGAAGAAGGGGCCAGCTACACCTTC
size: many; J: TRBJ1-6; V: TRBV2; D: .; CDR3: CASTGPYNSPLHF; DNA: TGTGCCAGCACAGGGCCGTATAATTCACCCCTCCACTTT
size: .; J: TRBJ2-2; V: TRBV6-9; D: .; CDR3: CASSYKLTGELFF; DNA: TGTGCCAGCAGTTATAAGCTTACCGGGGAGCTGTTTTTT
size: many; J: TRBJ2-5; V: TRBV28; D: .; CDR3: CASSFLYQETQYF; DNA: TGTGCCAGCAGTTTTTTGTACCAAGAGACCCAGTACTTC
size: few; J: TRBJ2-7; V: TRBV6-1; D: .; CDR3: CASLGSSYEQYF; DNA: TGTGCCAGCCTGGGGAGCTCCTACGAGCAGTACTTC
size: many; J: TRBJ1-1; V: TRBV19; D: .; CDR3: CASSIDRGTEAFF; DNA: TGTGCCAGTAGTATTGACAGAGGTACTGAAGCTTTCTTT
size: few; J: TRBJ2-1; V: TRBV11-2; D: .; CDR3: CASSRGPVNYNEQFF; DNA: TGTGCCAGCAGCCGGGGACCAGTCAACTACAATGAGCAGTTCTTC
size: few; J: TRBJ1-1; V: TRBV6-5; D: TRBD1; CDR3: CASSFRGDNTEAFF; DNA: TGTGCCAGCAGTTTCAGGGGGGACAACACTGAAGCTTTCTTT
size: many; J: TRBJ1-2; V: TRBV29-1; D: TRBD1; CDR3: CSAQTGGIYGYTF; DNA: TGCAGCGCTCAGACAGGGGGCATCTATGGCTACACCTTC
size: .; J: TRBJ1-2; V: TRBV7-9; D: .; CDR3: CASSSLTGSRSNYGYTF; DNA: TGTGCCAGCAGCTCATTAACAGGGAGCAGGTCCAACTATGGCTACACCTTC
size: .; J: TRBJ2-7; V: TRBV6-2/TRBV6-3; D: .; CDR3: CASSTGLTYEQYF; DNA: TGTGCCAGCAGTACAGGGTTAACCTACGAGCAGTACTTC
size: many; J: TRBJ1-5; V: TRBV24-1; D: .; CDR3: CATSGTTSGQPQHF; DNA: TGTGCCACCAGCGGGACAACGAGTGGTCAGCCCCAGCATTTT
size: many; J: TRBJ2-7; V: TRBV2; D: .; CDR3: CASSDFLGSSLYYEQYF; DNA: TGTGCCAGCAGTGATTTTTTAGGGTCTTCTTTATATTACGAGCAGTACTTC